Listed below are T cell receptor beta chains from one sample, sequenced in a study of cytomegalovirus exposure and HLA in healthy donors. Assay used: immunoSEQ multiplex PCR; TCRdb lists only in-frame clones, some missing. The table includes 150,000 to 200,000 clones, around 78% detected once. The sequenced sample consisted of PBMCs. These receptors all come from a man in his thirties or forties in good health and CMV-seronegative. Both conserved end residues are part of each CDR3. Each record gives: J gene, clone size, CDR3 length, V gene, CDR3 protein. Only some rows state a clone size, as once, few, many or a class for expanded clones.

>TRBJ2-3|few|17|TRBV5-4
CASSFGTSGRATDTQYF
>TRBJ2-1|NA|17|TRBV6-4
CARNSTKREWRYNEQFF
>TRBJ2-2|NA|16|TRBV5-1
CASSDIPGQNTGELFF
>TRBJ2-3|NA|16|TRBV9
CASSVVLGGSTDTQYF
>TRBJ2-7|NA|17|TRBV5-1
CASSLARGATTPSEQYF
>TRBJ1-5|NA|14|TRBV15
CATGPGRFNQPQHF
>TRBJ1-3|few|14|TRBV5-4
CASSLDRGGNTIYF
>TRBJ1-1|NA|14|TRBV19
CASSIGPVNTEAFF
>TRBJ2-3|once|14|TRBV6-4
CASSVTGGADTQYF
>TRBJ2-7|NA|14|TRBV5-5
CASSLVRGPYEQYF
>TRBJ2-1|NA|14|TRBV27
CASHPRSSYNEQFF
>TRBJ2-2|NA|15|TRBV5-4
CASSLTVDRVGELFF
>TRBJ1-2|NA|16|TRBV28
CASSLSLGQGFNGYTF
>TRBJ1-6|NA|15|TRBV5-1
CASRPTSSYNSPLHF
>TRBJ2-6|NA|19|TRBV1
CTSSQWDSSNSFLANVLTF
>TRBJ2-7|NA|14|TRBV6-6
CASSYTPTNYEQYF
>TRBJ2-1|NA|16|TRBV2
CASSVPRESPYNEQFF
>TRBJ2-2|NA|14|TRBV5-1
CASQGGGFAGELFF
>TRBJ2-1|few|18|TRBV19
CASLGRTSGPRRANEQFF
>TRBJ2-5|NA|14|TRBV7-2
CASSPRGFQETQYF
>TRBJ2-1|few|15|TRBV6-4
CASSDLAGVGNEQFF
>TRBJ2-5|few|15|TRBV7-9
CASSLSVGRTQTQYF
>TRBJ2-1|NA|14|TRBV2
CASSDLLVGNEQFF
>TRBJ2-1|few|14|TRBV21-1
CASSKFSGDNEQFF
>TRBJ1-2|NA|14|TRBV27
CASSFRGDTYGYTF
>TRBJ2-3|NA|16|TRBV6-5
CASSYGLAVTTDTQYF
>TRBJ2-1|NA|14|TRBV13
CASSDRDYPNEQFF
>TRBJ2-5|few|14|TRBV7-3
CASSLTPGTETQYF
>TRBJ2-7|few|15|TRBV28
CASSTAGTGFYEQYF
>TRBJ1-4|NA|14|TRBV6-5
CASSYTSANEKLFF
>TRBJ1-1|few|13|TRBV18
CASSPRGSTEAFF
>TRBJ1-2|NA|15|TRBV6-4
CASSYRTGLNYGYTF
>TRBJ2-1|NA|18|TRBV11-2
CASSLGRVLGPPYNEQFF
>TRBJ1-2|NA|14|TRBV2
CASIGTGGSYGYTF